One sample yielded the 15 T cell receptor beta chains listed below, sequenced in a study of Ad26.COV2.S vaccination and SARS-CoV-2 variants (dated by TCRdb to about 2021). The treatment or condition label of this sample denotes: about 20 received Ad26.COV2.S at low or high dose, single or two shots; 5 received placebo; per-sample allocation not given. Repertoires of vaccine and placebo recipients were sequenced from samples taken on day 63 after the first injection. Library preparation was by the immunoSEQ multiplex PCR assay. This is the immuneACCESS table as TCRdb keeps it, with only in-frame sequences that have V and J called. A part of the clones is gone; compared with another copy, unresolved V genes explain less than half, and the rest is unexplained. The sample profile shows hundreds of thousands of clones; around 89% of them were found once. In total, the top ten clones hold roughly 5% of the sample.

Sequencing was performed on peripheral blood, taken in a trial of Ad26.COV2.S vaccine versus placebo. The receptors come from a person aged 18 to 65 who received the Ad26.COV2.S COVID-19 vaccine or a placebo.

The V gene is TRBV5-1, the J gene TRBJ2-1; 7 nucleotides align to TRBD2. The CDR3 is made up of 13 amino acids. The ends lost 0 bases at V and 7 bases at J; junction bases unmatched: 1. Germline CDR1 is SGHRS and CDR2 is YFSETQ. CDR3: CASSLDGGNEQFF. CDR3 DNA: TGCGCCAGCAGCTTGGACGGGGGGAATGAGCAGTTCTTC.

This clone was seen only once. The chain links TRBV9 to TRBJ2-2, with a possible D match to TRBD1 (5 bases). The V and J ends lost 3 bases and 3 bases respectively, with 15 bases between them. CDR3 length: 16 residues. Per germline, CDR1 SGDLS and CDR2 YYNGEE. The CDR3 loop is CASSAIDSAHTGELFF. The CDR3 DNA reads as TGTGCCAGCAGCGCCATTGACAGTGCCCACACCGGGGAGCTGTTTTTT.

V and J are TRBV10-2 and TRBJ2-5; perhaps TRBD2 as D (5 bases). The germline V gene encodes CDR1 WSHSY and CDR2 SAAADI. The germline V and J ends were trimmed by 3 bases and 10 bases, with 12 bases remaining between them. CDR3 size: 12 residues. The CDR3 coding sequence is TGCGCCAGCAGTGAAGGACTTCGAGACCAGTACTTC. Its protein is CASSEGLRDQYF.

A word on this clone: Other nucleotide sequences from this sample produce the same CDR3. V and J are TRBV6-1 and TRBJ1-2, with TRBD1 matching over 10 bases. With 5 bases clipped from V and 2 bases from J, the junction kept 5 bases outside the gene matches. The length of the CDR3 is 15 residues. The germline CDR1 and CDR2 sequences are MNHNS and SASEGT. This chain's CDR3 is CASSLGQGKNYGYTF. The CDR3 nucleotides read TGTGCCAGCAGTCTGGGACAGGGGAAGAACTATGGCTACACCTTC.

The chain employs TRBV11-2 and TRBJ1-1; TRBD1 matches 7 bases. V trimming: 5 bases; J trimming: 3 bases; junction bases outside the gene matches: 3. The CDR3 is 13 residues long. Germline V gene lookup returns CDR1 SGHAT and CDR2 FQNNGV. CDR3 bases: TGTGCCAGCAGCCTCGACAGGGACACTGAAGCTTTCTTT. Translated: CASSLDRDTEAFF.

This clone was seen only a few times. The rearrangement uses TRBV7-6 and TRBJ1-3; D gene ambiguous. This CDR3 is built from 13 residues. The V end was cut by 1 base, the J end by 4 bases, with 5 bases between. Germline lookup yields CDR1 SGHVS and CDR2 FNYEAQ. CDR3 loop: CASSLEDGNTIYF. For the CDR3, the DNA is TGTGCCAGCAGCTTAGAGGACGGAAACACCATATATTTT. The variable domain in full, with the rest retrieved from reference TRBV7-6 and TRBJ1-3, is GAGVSQSPRYKVTKRGQDVALRCDPISGHVSLYWYRQALGQGPEFLTYFNYEAQQDKSGLPNDRFSAERPEGSISTLTIQRTEQRDSAMYRCASSLEDGNTIYFGEGSWLTVV.

V gene TRBV11-1 combines with J gene TRBJ2-1; the D gene is possibly TRBD2 (6 bases). CDR3 length: 13 residues. Germline CDR1 reads SGHAT; CDR2 reads FQDESV (reference sequence). Trimming pared 3 bases from V and 7 bases from J, leaving 10 bases between. CDR3 loop: CASSFNGGNEQFF. In DNA form, the CDR3 reads TGTGCCAGCAGCTTTAATGGGGGGAATGAGCAGTTCTTC. The full variable domain, completed using reference TRBV11-1 and TRBJ2-1, is EAEVAQSPRYKITEKSQAVAFWCDPISGHATLYWYRQILGQGPELLVQFQDESVVDDSQLPKDRFSAERLKGVDSTLKIQPAELGDSAMYLCASSFNGGNEQFFGPGTRLTVL.

The chain employs TRBV7-2 and TRBJ2-7; D is unclear. The CDR3 sequence is 11 residues long. CDR1 and CDR2 (germline): SGHTA, FQGNSA. Trimming pared 5 bases from V and 1 base from J, leaving 3 bases between. This chain's CDR3 is CASSESYEQYF. In DNA form, the CDR3 reads TGTGCCAGCAGCGAATCCTACGAGCAGTACTTC.

The rearrangement joins TRBV6-5 to TRBJ2-7; 7 bases are shared with TRBD2. J gave up 6 bases and V 8 bases, and 7 bases lay outside the gene matches. The CDR3 length is 12 residues. Germline CDR1 and CDR2: MNHEY and SVGAGI. CDR3 in DNA: TGTGCCAGCGGGAGGGATTCGGGCGAGCAGTACTTC. Translation gives CASGRDSGEQYF.

The CDR3 region is CASSPLTGELFF. CDR3 sequence (DNA): TGTGCCAGCTCACCACTCACCGGGGAGCTGTTTTTT. The chain uses TRBV18 and TRBJ2-2; no definite D call. Trimming took 1 base from V and 4 from J, leaving 1 base between them. CDR1 is KGHSH and CDR2 is LQKENI in the germline V gene. CDR3 length: 12 residues.

The chain couples TRBV4-1 to TRBJ2-3; no clear D gene. Trimming left V 1 base short and J 5 bases short, with 10 bases between. Germline CDR1 MGHRA, CDR2 YSYEKL. The CDR3 runs to 14 residues. The CDR3 loop reads CASSQAHSEDTQYF. For the CDR3, the DNA is TGCGCCAGCAGCCAAGCTCACTCAGAAGATACGCAGTATTTT.

The chain couples TRBV19 to TRBJ2-1, with 10 bases lining up with TRBD2. V shed 8 bases and J 2 bases; nucleotides not matched to a gene: 9. The CDR3 runs to 16 residues. Germline CDR1 reads LNHDA; CDR2 reads SQIVND (reference sequence). For the CDR3, the DNA is TGTGCCAGTGCTGTAGCGGGAGGAGCACCCTACAATGAGCAGTTCTTC. Residues: CASAVAGGAPYNEQFF.

The V gene is TRBV5-6, the J gene TRBJ1-2; the D is unclear. V lost 6 bases and J lost 1, with 16 bases in between. Looked up from germline, CDR1 is SGHDT and CDR2 is YYEEEE. The CDR3 length is 15 residues. In DNA, the CDR3 is TGTGCCAGCACCCTTCCCCGGGCAGATAACTATGGCTACACCTTC. Its translation is CASTLPRADNYGYTF.

In regard to this clone: This sample includes further DNA sequences coding for the same CDR3. The chain employs TRBV18 and TRBJ1-1, with D perhaps TRBD1 (6 bases). Per the germline V gene, CDR1 is KGHSH and CDR2 is LQKENI. CDR3 size: 15 residues. V lost 3 bases and J 0 bases, leaving 11 bases between the germline ends. Here the CDR3 reads CASSPAGALNTEAFF. CDR3 coding DNA: TGTGCCAGCTCACCTGCAGGGGCCCTGAACACTGAAGCTTTCTTT.

A few counts support this clone. The chain carries TRBV19 and TRBJ2-2; D might be TRBD2 (6 bases). Germline V CDR1 and CDR2: LNHDA, SQIVND (reference sequence). V was pared by 5 bases and J by 6 bases, with 13 bases between. The CDR3 runs 14 residues. For the CDR3, the DNA is TGTGCCAGTAGTTCGGGAGTAGCGGCCGGGGAGCTGTTTTTT. Residues: CASSSGVAAGELFF.